Listed below are T cell receptor beta chains from one sample, sequenced in a study of response to subunit inactivated influenza vaccine. TCRdb fed the RT-PCR reads into MiXCR, producing one record per CDR3 protein. Of approximately 250,000 distinct CDR3 sequences in the sample, 10% to 15% were seen once. The specimen was non-naive T cells sorted from PBMCs, collected roughly 15 days before vaccination. These receptors all come from a man aged 50 to 59 who received an inactivated influenza vaccine. The CDR3 runs from the conserved cysteine through the conserved F or W. Each record gives: V gene, CDR3 protein.

>TRBV7-9
CASSIYPRGMNTEAFF
>TRBV5-1
CASSPGGHSYEQYF
>TRBV6-5
CASSYNPGRQGTEAFF
>TRBV12-3/TRBV12-4
CASKDSPSSYEQYF
>TRBV2
CATKQPEGTEAFF
>TRBV30
CAWSRPGYGYTF
>TRBV6-2/TRBV6-3
CASSYSPFYEQYF
>TRBV11-3
CASSLQGQSFPGELFF
>TRBV9
CASSSPPTSGSTDTQYF
>TRBV7-9
CASSLGPGTRQQETQYF
>TRBV20-1
CSARDFFPKETQYF
>TRBV20-1
CSAREAEGLLYNEQFF
>TRBV18
CASSRNFLTGTGELFF
>TRBV9
CASSTGLEYQETQYF
>TRBV12-3/TRBV12-4
CASSPPGTRYGYTF
>TRBV5-1
CASSEGQGFYGYTF
>TRBV19
CASSKGMETEAFF
>TRBV3-1
CASSLRTGESLLHF
>TRBV27
CASYAWGRFYEQYF
>TRBV28
CASSLKLRRGGSQTQYF
>TRBV28
CASSYGGAFEQYF
>TRBV20-1
CSALLAGISYEQYF
>TRBV29-1
CSVAPGTVQETQYF
>TRBV5-4
CASSLFSGTGSAEQYF
>TRBV10-3
CAISKSGSLDEQFF
>TRBV11-2
CASSVEARGGTQYF
>TRBV28
CASSYGGEQYF
>TRBV7-2
CASSYREPGNTIYF
>TRBV7-8
CASSTDTSVEQFF
>TRBV14
CASSSLAGGTDTQYF
>TRBV12-3/TRBV12-4
CASSLTGYNEQFF
>TRBV13
CASSLVSGMHNEQFF
>TRBV11-2
CASSLGIGTGLRVETQYF